This is a list of T cell receptor beta chains from one sample in a study of shared clonotypes between healthy human individuals. Produced via immunoSEQ multiplex PCR; TCRdb's table is partial and in-frame only. The sample contains about 560,000 clones, around 76% of which appear only once. Specimen: PBMCs. The receptors shown here come from a woman between 40 and 55 years old in good health. Some clones in this sample may be carry-over from other donors' samples. The CDR3 runs from the conserved cysteine through the conserved F or W. Each record gives: D gene, V gene, clone size, J gene, CDR3 protein, CDR3 DNA. The D gene is left open where the match is weak. Only part of the rows carry a size: once, few, many, or a class if the clone is expanded.

d_gene: TRBD1
v_gene: TRBV15
abundance: -
j_gene: TRBJ1-4
CDR3aa: CATSRDGTEEKLFF
CDR3nt: TGTGCCACCAGCAGGGACGGGACAGAGGAAAAACTGTTTTTT

d_gene: -
v_gene: TRBV9
abundance: -
j_gene: TRBJ1-1
CDR3aa: CASSARGGLNTEAFF
CDR3nt: TGTGCCAGCAGCGCGAGGGGGGGATTGAACACTGAAGCTTTCTTT

d_gene: -
v_gene: TRBV7-3
abundance: -
j_gene: TRBJ2-3
CDR3aa: CASGFNRDTQYF
CDR3nt: TGTGCCAGCGGGTTTAACCGAGATACGCAGTATTTT

d_gene: -
v_gene: TRBV29-1
abundance: -
j_gene: TRBJ2-3
CDR3aa: CSVEERADTQYF
CDR3nt: TGCAGCGTTGAAGAGCGCGCAGATACGCAGTATTTT

d_gene: -
v_gene: TRBV7-7
abundance: -
j_gene: TRBJ1-4
CDR3aa: CASSSGLANEKLFF
CDR3nt: TGTGCTAGCAGCTCAGGGCTGGCTAATGAAAAACTGTTTTTT

d_gene: -
v_gene: TRBV19
abundance: -
j_gene: TRBJ1-4
CDR3aa: CASSPRQVEKLFF
CDR3nt: TGTGCCAGTAGCCCCAGACAGGTTGAAAAACTGTTTTTT

d_gene: TRBD1
v_gene: TRBV5-1
abundance: few
j_gene: TRBJ2-5
CDR3aa: CASSTGTAHYQETQYF
CDR3nt: TGCGCCAGCAGCACAGGGACAGCGCATTACCAAGAGACCCAGTACTTC

d_gene: -
v_gene: TRBV9
abundance: many
j_gene: TRBJ2-1
CDR3aa: CASSVEVDSNEQFF
CDR3nt: TGTGCCAGCAGCGTAGAAGTAGATTCCAACGAGCAGTTCTTC

d_gene: TRBD2
v_gene: TRBV7-9
abundance: -
j_gene: TRBJ2-7
CDR3aa: CASRGLAGVGEQYF
CDR3nt: TGTGCCAGCAGGGGGCTAGCGGGAGTTGGCGAGCAGTACTTC

d_gene: -
v_gene: TRBV30
abundance: -
j_gene: TRBJ1-1
CDR3aa: CAWSGRIALNTEAFF
CDR3nt: TGTGCCTGGAGTGGACGGATAGCTTTGAACACTGAAGCTTTCTTT

d_gene: -
v_gene: TRBV5-1
abundance: -
j_gene: TRBJ1-1
CDR3aa: CASSLNLGGTEAFF
CDR3nt: TGCGCCAGCAGCTTGAACCTTGGGGGCACTGAAGCTTTCTTT

d_gene: TRBD2
v_gene: TRBV5-1
abundance: -
j_gene: TRBJ2-3
CDR3aa: CASRTSGHNGGTDTQYF
CDR3nt: TGCGCCAGCAGGACTAGCGGTCACAATGGAGGCACAGATACGCAGTATTTT

d_gene: -
v_gene: TRBV30
abundance: -
j_gene: TRBJ2-6
CDR3aa: CAWSVPGFGANVLTF
CDR3nt: TGTGCCTGGAGTGTACCTGGTTTTGGGGCCAACGTCCTGACTTTC

d_gene: -
v_gene: TRBV29-1
abundance: once
j_gene: TRBJ1-4
CDR3aa: CSVRQREKLFF
CDR3nt: TGCAGCGTGAGACAGCGTGAAAAACTGTTTTTT

d_gene: -
v_gene: TRBV2
abundance: once
j_gene: TRBJ2-1
CDR3aa: CASSEATVYNEQFF
CDR3nt: TGTGCCAGCAGTGAAGCCACAGTCTACAATGAGCAGTTCTTC

d_gene: -
v_gene: TRBV30
abundance: -
j_gene: TRBJ1-5
CDR3aa: CAWSATGTQPQHF
CDR3nt: TGTGCCTGGAGTGCCACAGGGACCCAGCCCCAACATTTT

d_gene: -
v_gene: TRBV7-2
abundance: -
j_gene: TRBJ2-3
CDR3aa: CASSLDPGDSTDTQYF
CDR3nt: TGTGCCAGCAGCTTAGACCCGGGAGACAGCACAGATACGCAGTATTTT

d_gene: -
v_gene: TRBV9
abundance: -
j_gene: TRBJ2-1
CDR3aa: CASSVGEHSYNEQFF
CDR3nt: TGTGCCAGCAGCGTTGGGGAGCACTCCTACAATGAGCAGTTCTTC

d_gene: -
v_gene: TRBV5-1
abundance: -
j_gene: TRBJ2-6
CDR3aa: CASSTNSGANVLTF
CDR3nt: TGCGCCAGCAGCACCAACTCTGGGGCCAACGTCCTGACTTTC

d_gene: -
v_gene: TRBV7-8
abundance: -
j_gene: TRBJ1-1
CDR3aa: CASSPGWGEGNTEAFF
CDR3nt: TGTGCCAGCAGTCCCGGTTGGGGAGAAGGGAACACTGAAGCTTTCTTT

d_gene: -
v_gene: TRBV5-1
abundance: -
j_gene: TRBJ2-7
CDR3aa: CASSLTRLPTYEQYF
CDR3nt: TGCGCCAGCAGCTTGACGAGGCTACCCACCTACGAGCAGTACTTC

d_gene: -
v_gene: TRBV5-1
abundance: -
j_gene: TRBJ2-7
CDR3aa: CASSSGTQSSYEQYF
CDR3nt: TGCGCCAGCAGCTCGGGGACTCAGAGCTCCTACGAGCAGTACTTC

d_gene: TRBD2
v_gene: TRBV4-1
abundance: -
j_gene: TRBJ2-7
CDR3aa: CASSQVGTIPFREQYF
CDR3nt: TGCGCCAGCAGCCAAGTAGGGACTATCCCGTTTCGGGAGCAGTACTTC

d_gene: TRBD2
v_gene: TRBV5-1
abundance: -
j_gene: TRBJ2-3
CDR3aa: CASSPTTSGITDTQYF
CDR3nt: TGCGCCAGCAGCCCGACGACTAGCGGGATAACAGATACGCAGTATTTT

d_gene: -
v_gene: TRBV27
abundance: -
j_gene: TRBJ2-7
CDR3aa: CASSLFGASYEQYF
CDR3nt: TGTGCCAGCAGTTTATTTGGGGCTTCCTACGAGCAGTACTTC

d_gene: TRBD2
v_gene: TRBV7-2
abundance: -
j_gene: TRBJ2-5
CDR3aa: CASSLAPLAGGPTIQETQYF
CDR3nt: TGTGCCAGCAGCTTAGCGCCCCTAGCGGGAGGCCCTACTATTCAAGAGACCCAGTACTTC

d_gene: -
v_gene: TRBV10-1
abundance: -
j_gene: TRBJ2-3
CDR3aa: CASSEGAGTDTQYF
CDR3nt: TGCGCCAGCAGTGAGGGTGCAGGCACAGATACGCAGTATTTT

d_gene: -
v_gene: TRBV27
abundance: -
j_gene: TRBJ2-2
CDR3aa: CASSFEPRTGELFF
CDR3nt: TGTGCCAGCAGTTTCGAACCCCGCACCGGGGAGCTGTTTTTT

d_gene: -
v_gene: TRBV19
abundance: -
j_gene: TRBJ2-7
CDR3aa: CASSDHSYEQYF
CDR3nt: TGTGCCAGCAGTGACCATTCCTACGAGCAGTACTTC

d_gene: TRBD1
v_gene: TRBV29-1
abundance: once
j_gene: TRBJ1-6
CDR3aa: CSVGQGQNSPLHF
CDR3nt: TGCAGCGTTGGACAGGGGCAAAATTCACCCCTCCACTTT

d_gene: -
v_gene: TRBV7-2
abundance: -
j_gene: TRBJ2-7
CDR3aa: CASSALRTYEQYF
CDR3nt: TGTGCCAGCAGCGCATTGAGAACCTACGAGCAGTACTTC

d_gene: -
v_gene: TRBV6-1
abundance: few
j_gene: TRBJ2-1
CDR3aa: CASTKARYNEQFF
CDR3nt: TGTGCCAGCACTAAAGCCAGATACAATGAGCAGTTCTTC

d_gene: TRBD1
v_gene: TRBV18
abundance: -
j_gene: TRBJ1-2
CDR3aa: CASSLQGADYGYTF
CDR3nt: TGTGCCAGCTCGCTCCAGGGGGCAGACTATGGCTACACCTTC

d_gene: -
v_gene: TRBV7-9
abundance: -
j_gene: TRBJ2-3
CDR3aa: CASSLWAGAFGDTQYF
CDR3nt: TGTGCCAGCAGCTTATGGGCAGGGGCTTTCGGAGATACGCAGTATTTT

d_gene: -
v_gene: TRBV14
abundance: -
j_gene: TRBJ2-5
CDR3aa: CASSQDPLFGGHVQETQYF
CDR3nt: TGTGCCAGCAGCCAAGACCCCCTCTTTGGGGGACACGTACAAGAGACCCAGTACTTC

d_gene: -
v_gene: TRBV9
abundance: -
j_gene: TRBJ2-1
CDR3aa: CASSPRTSSSYNEQFF
CDR3nt: TGTGCCAGCAGCCCCCGCACTTCTAGCTCCTACAATGAGCAGTTCTTC

d_gene: -
v_gene: TRBV15
abundance: -
j_gene: TRBJ2-7
CDR3aa: CATSRDDWGEQYF
CDR3nt: TGTGCCACCAGCAGAGACGACTGGGGCGAGCAGTACTTC

d_gene: TRBD1
v_gene: TRBV9
abundance: once
j_gene: TRBJ2-1
CDR3aa: CASSVEGQNYNEQFF
CDR3nt: TGTGCCAGCAGCGTAGAGGGACAGAATTACAATGAGCAGTTCTTC

d_gene: -
v_gene: TRBV30
abundance: few
j_gene: TRBJ1-5
CDR3aa: CAWSVRVGQPQHF
CDR3nt: TGTGCCTGGAGTGTACGAGTCGGCCAGCCCCAGCATTTT

d_gene: -
v_gene: TRBV5-4
abundance: once
j_gene: TRBJ2-2
CDR3aa: CASSLASQGVLFF
CDR3nt: TGTGCCAGCAGCTTGGCCTCGCAGGGCGTGCTGTTTTTT

d_gene: -
v_gene: TRBV30
abundance: few
j_gene: TRBJ1-1
CDR3aa: CAWSGDIGFTEAFF
CDR3nt: TGTGCCTGGAGTGGAGATATAGGCTTCACTGAAGCTTTCTTT

d_gene: -
v_gene: TRBV7-3
abundance: once
j_gene: TRBJ1-2
CDR3aa: CASSLSHTGLYGYTF
CDR3nt: TGTGCCAGCAGCTTATCGCATACAGGGCTCTATGGCTACACCTTC

d_gene: -
v_gene: TRBV7-9
abundance: -
j_gene: TRBJ2-7
CDR3aa: CASSPLQGRLTYEQYF
CDR3nt: TGTGCCAGCAGCCCCCTACAAGGTCGACTTACCTACGAGCAGTACTTC